The 32 T cell receptor beta chains given below trace back to one sample, sequenced in a study of shared clonotypes between healthy human individuals. Generated by immunoSEQ multiplex PCR, the TCRdb table keeps only in-frame clones and is missing some. The data show 2 million to 2.5 million clones, more than 85% seen once. Sequencing was done on a sample of naive CD4+ T cells from PBMCs. Subset reported: CD45RA+ positively selected. The receptors were gathered from a man between 18 and 35 years old in good health. Some clones in this sample may be carry-over from other donors' samples.

For the CDR3, the DNA is TGCGCCAGCAGCCCTCAAACAGGGATAGATACGCAGTATTTT. Translation gives CASSPQTGIDTQYF. This sequence joins TRBV5-1 and TRBJ2-3, with a weak D call TRBD1 (6 bases). CDR1 and CDR2 from the germline V gene are SGHRS and YFSETQ. The V and J ends lost 4 bases and 5 bases respectively, with 14 bases between them. The CDR3 runs 14 residues.

CDR3 coding DNA: TGTGCCAGCAGCTTAACAATGAGAGAGGTTGGCTACACCTTC. This codes for CASSLTMREVGYTF. The chain links TRBV7-2 to TRBJ1-2; D is ambiguous. Germline CDR1 reads SGHTA; CDR2 reads FQGNSA. With 2 bases removed from V and 7 bases from J, the gap between germline ends came to 14 bases. The CDR3 spans 14 residues. Using reference TRBV7-2 and TRBJ1-2 for the parts outside the CDR3, the full variable domain is GAGVSQSPSNKVTEKGKDVELRCDPISGHTALYWYRQSLGQGLEFLIYFQGNSAPDKSGLPSDRFSAERTGGSVSTLTIQRTQQEDSAVYLCASSLTMREVGYTFGSGTRLTVV.

The chain combines TRBV7-2 with TRBJ2-1, with D perhaps being TRBD1 or TRBD2 (5 bases each). CDR3 length equals 16 residues. CDR1 SGHTA and CDR2 FQGNSA come from the germline V gene. Deletions cut 5 bases from V and 3 bases from J, with 17 bases between. In DNA form, the CDR3 reads TGTGCCAGCAGCCATTCCGGGACCTCGGTCTACAATGAGCAGTTCTTC. Protein sequence: CASSHSGTSVYNEQFF. The full variable domain, with the rest looked up from reference TRBV7-2 and TRBJ2-1, is GAGVSQSPSNKVTEKGKDVELRCDPISGHTALYWYRQSLGQGLEFLIYFQGNSAPDKSGLPSDRFSAERTGGSVSTLTIQRTQQEDSAVYLCASSHSGTSVYNEQFFGPGTRLTVL.

The rearrangement links TRBV4-1 to TRBJ2-7, with 8 positions matching TRBD2. V gave up 0 bases and J gave up 3 bases; unmatched junction bases: 7. Germline V CDR1 and CDR2: MGHRA, YSYEKL. The CDR3 totals 16 residues. CDR3 bases: TGCGCCAGCAGCCAAGATCTATGGCTAGCGGGCTACGAGCAGTACTTC. It yields the protein CASSQDLWLAGYEQYF.

The chain recombines TRBV30 with TRBJ2-1, with D unresolved. V was pared by 2 bases and J by 9 bases, with 8 bases between. The CDR3 has 11 residues. In germline, CDR1 is GTSNPN, CDR2 SVGIG (reference sequence). Here the CDR3 DNA reads TGTGCCTGGAGTTCGGAGATTGAGCAGTTCTTC. This encodes CAWSSEIEQFF.

The CDR3, as DNA: TGCGCCAGCAGCCCAAGGTCTAGCGGGAGTACCTCCCACTACAATGAGCAGTTCTTC. It codes for CASSPRSSGSTSHYNEQFF. The chain has TRBV4-1 and TRBJ2-1, with 10 bases aligning to TRBD2. Trimming cost V 4 bases and J 3 bases; bases outside gene matches: 15. The CDR3 is 19 amino acids. Germline V CDR1 and CDR2: MGHRA, YSYEKL.

The CDR3 sequence is CASRCLAGGAIREQYF. As DNA, the CDR3 is TGTGCCAGCAGATGCCTAGCGGGAGGGGCCATACGGGAGCAGTACTTC. The rearrangement links TRBV21-1 to TRBJ2-7; TRBD2, the table's D call, lacks a check against the DNA. TRBV21-1 is a recognized pseudogene. The CDR3 covers 16 residues.

The chain carries TRBV6-1 and TRBJ2-1, with TRBD2 matching over 9 bases. This CDR3 has 13 residues. Trimming removed 8 bases from V and 8 bases from J; junction bases left unmatched: 7. The germline V gene encodes CDR1 MNHNS and CDR2 SASEGT. The CDR3 DNA follows: TGTGCCAGCCACCCGGGACTAGCCTATGAGCAGTTCTTC. It specifies CASHPGLAYEQFF.

The gene calls are TRBV19 and TRBJ2-7, with 7 bases that match TRBD1. The J segment lost 0 bases and the V segment lost 6 bases, leaving 8 bases of the junction unmatched. From germline, CDR1 is LNHDA and CDR2 SQIVND (reference sequence). This CDR3 region has 15 residues. CDR3 sequence: CASSPGTATSYEQYF. Here the CDR3 DNA reads TGTGCCAGTAGCCCCGGGACAGCCACCTCCTACGAGCAGTACTTC.

V and J are TRBV5-1 and TRBJ1-1, with D unresolved. V lost 5 bases and J 0 bases, leaving 11 bases between the germline ends. CDR3 length equals 14 residues. Germline CDR1 and CDR2: SGHRS and YFSETQ. The CDR3 DNA reads TGCGCCAGCAGACGACAAGAGATGAACACTGAAGCTTTCTTT. Its translation is CASRRQEMNTEAFF.

V and J are TRBV29-1 and TRBJ2-7, with D tentatively TRBD1 or TRBD2 (6 bases each). Germline V gives CDR1 SQVTM, CDR2 ANQGSEA. CDR3 length equals 14 residues. V lost 6 bases to trimming and J lost 0 bases, with 15 bases between them. The CDR3 coding sequence is TGCAGCGTAGATGCGGGACACCACTCCTACGAGCAGTACTTC. The encoded protein is CSVDAGHHSYEQYF.

This clone was counted a few times. This chain links TRBV7-8 with TRBJ1-5; tentatively, D is TRBD1 (6 bases). Germline V CDR1 and CDR2: SGHVS, FQNEAQ. V was pared by 4 bases and J by 5 bases, with 12 bases between. CDR3 length: 14 residues. The CDR3 here is CASSSRNRDQPQHF. DNA for the CDR3: TGTGCCAGCAGCTCCCGGAACAGGGATCAGCCCCAGCATTTT.

The chain links TRBV5-1 to TRBJ1-1; D ambiguous. V lost 3 bases, J lost 1 base, and 10 bases lay in between. Germline V CDR1 and CDR2: SGHRS, YFSETQ. CDR3 size: 14 residues. The CDR3 DNA follows: TGCGCCAGCAGCTCTGGGGTTACGAACACTGAAGCTTTCTTT. It specifies CASSSGVTNTEAFF.

V and J are TRBV6-6 and TRBJ1-1; unclear D gene. V lost 6 bases, J lost 5 bases, and 13 bases lay in between. Germline CDR1 MNHNY, CDR2 SVGAGI (reference sequence). There are 13 residues in the CDR3. CDR3 sequence (DNA): TGTGCCAGCAGCTTGGGCCGAGGGACTGAAGCTTTCTTT. Protein: CASSLGRGTEAFF.

The gene calls are TRBV19 and TRBJ2-3, with D unclear. The CDR3 consists of 11 residues. The V end lost 4 bases, the J end lost 6 bases, and 5 bases lay between the germline ends. Germline assignment: CDR1 LNHDA and CDR2 SQIVND (reference sequence). CDR3 sequence (DNA): TGTGCCAGTAGTAGCCATGATACGCAGTATTTT. Encoded protein: CASSSHDTQYF.

V usage is TRBV19 and J usage is TRBJ2-7; no definite D call. Germline assignment: CDR1 LNHDA and CDR2 SQIVND (reference sequence). Trimming pared 1 base from V and 5 bases from J, leaving 12 bases between. The CDR3 consists of 14 residues. CDR3 loop: CASSIVAGFNEQYF. The CDR3 nucleotides are TGTGCCAGTAGTATAGTGGCCGGGTTCAACGAGCAGTACTTC.

This clone was detected only a few times. The chain recombines TRBV10-3 with TRBJ1-2; TRBD1 matches 8 bases. CDR1 and CDR2 (germline): ENHRY, SYGVKD. V lost 3 bases and J lost 5; bases outside the gene matches: 8. The CDR3 is made up of 15 amino acids. CDR3 sequence: CAISEAPGGPYGYTF. The CDR3 DNA reads TGTGCCATCAGTGAAGCCCCAGGGGGCCCGTATGGCTACACCTTC.

This clone was observed once. J is TRBJ1-4 and V is TRBV27; tentative D call: TRBD1 (6 bases). Germline CDR1 MNHEY, CDR2 SMNVEV (reference sequence). Trimming removed 1 base at V and 0 bases at J, with 9 bases between. The CDR3 is 16 residues long. CDR3 sequence reads: CASSLYRGATNEKLFF. Written as DNA, the CDR3 is TGTGCCAGCAGTTTATATAGGGGGGCAACTAATGAAAAACTGTTTTTT.

This clone has only one observation. The chain links TRBV18 to TRBJ1-3; TRBD1 matches at 7 bases. This CDR3 is built from 19 residues. The J segment lost 0 bases and the V segment lost 4 bases, leaving 15 bases of the junction unmatched. Germline V gene data show CDR1 as KGHSH and CDR2 as LQKENI. Here the CDR3 reads CASSQFLGDRSSSGNTIYF. In DNA, the CDR3 is TGTGCCAGCTCACAATTCCTCGGGGACAGATCAAGCTCTGGAAACACCATATATTTT.

This sequence joins TRBV7-2 and TRBJ1-2, with TRBD1 as a possible D gene (6 bases). CDR1 and CDR2 (germline): SGHTA, FQGNSA. Deletions cut 5 bases from V and 8 bases from J, with 18 bases between. The CDR3 spans 14 residues. For the CDR3, the DNA is TGTGCCAGCAGCGCGTACGGGGGGGCGCGGGGCTACACCTTC. It encodes CASSAYGGARGYTF.

The rearrangement joins TRBV4-1 to TRBJ2-4, with 8 bases that match TRBD1. The CDR3 covers 12 residues. The V segment lost 4 bases and the J segment 9 bases; nucleotides outside the gene matches: 2. Germline CDR1 and CDR2: MGHRA and YSYEKL. The CDR3 loop reads CASSPGGSIQYF. CDR3 sequence (DNA): TGCGCCAGCAGCCCAGGGGGCAGCATTCAGTACTTC.

This chain uses TRBV9 with TRBJ2-3; the match to TRBD2 covers 7 bases. Germline CDR1 SGDLS, CDR2 YYNGEE. This CDR3 spans 15 amino acids. V shed 0 bases, J shed 5 bases, and the junction held 6 bases outside the gene matches. This chain's CDR3 is CASSVGGGRIDTQYF. CDR3 sequence (DNA): TGTGCCAGCAGCGTAGGCGGCGGGAGAATAGATACGCAGTATTTT.

This clone was observed a handful of times. The chain joins TRBV11-2 to TRBJ1-1; 10 nucleotides agree with TRBD1. Germline lookup yields CDR1 SGHAT and CDR2 FQNNGV. The junction had 3 bases not matched to a gene; V was cut back by 1 base and J by 4 bases. The CDR3 sequence is 15 residues long. CDR3 coding DNA: TGTGCCAGCAGCTTAGCGACAGGGGGCTTCACTGAAGCTTTCTTT. Translated, it gives CASSLATGGFTEAFF.

As concerns this clone: One junction end disagrees with the germline gene, perhaps due to a read error. The chain has TRBV29-1 and TRBJ2-5; D not certain. This CDR3 comprises 12 residues. Germline loops: CDR1 SQVTM, CDR2 ANQGSEA. The CDR3 DNA is TGCAGCGTTGATAAAGGGCAAGATACCCAGTACTTC. Residues: CSVDKGQDTQYF.

The J gene is TRBJ2-7, the V gene TRBV5-5, with TRBD1 matching 7 bases. From germline, CDR1 is SGHKS and CDR2 YYEKEE (reference sequence). CDR3 size: 14 residues. V trimming: 5 bases; J trimming: 2 bases; junction bases outside the gene matches: 7. The CDR3 is CASSDRVQTYEQYF. CDR3 coding DNA: TGTGCCAGCAGTGACAGGGTCCAGACCTACGAGCAGTACTTC.

This chain joins TRBV7-9 and TRBJ2-1; 13 nucleotides agree with TRBD2. The CDR3 runs to 17 residues. Germline trimming cut 4 bases from V and 2 bases from J; bases unmatched to any gene: 5. CDR1 SEHNR and CDR2 FQNEAQ come from the germline V gene (reference sequence). The CDR3 is CASSWTSGGQAYNEQFF. In nucleotides, the CDR3 is TGTGCCAGCAGCTGGACTAGCGGGGGCCAAGCCTACAATGAGCAGTTCTTC.

In its sample, this clone was seen once. This chain links TRBV7-2 with TRBJ2-7; D is perhaps TRBD1 (5 bases). Germline V gives CDR1 SGHTA, CDR2 FQGNSA. The CDR3 consists of 14 residues. V was shortened by 0 bases and J by 4 bases, with 10 bases between the two germline ends. CDR3 region: CASSLARQGYEQYF. DNA of the CDR3: TGTGCCAGCAGCTTAGCGCGCCAGGGTTACGAGCAGTACTTC. The whole variable domain, remainder taken from reference TRBV7-2 and TRBJ2-7, is GAGVSQSPSNKVTEKGKDVELRCDPISGHTALYWYRQSLGQGLEFLIYFQGNSAPDKSGLPSDRFSAERTGGSVSTLTIQRTQQEDSAVYLCASSLARQGYEQYFGPGTRLTVT.

The chain uses TRBV10-2 and TRBJ1-4; tentatively, D is TRBD1 (6 bases). Trimming took off 6 bases at V and 6 bases at J, with 17 bases between the two ends. Germline V CDR1 and CDR2: WSHSY, SAAADI. CDR3 length: 15 amino acids. The CDR3 DNA follows: TGCGCCAGCAGGGGGGCGGGAAGGCCTGATGAAAAACTGTTTTTT. It codes for CASRGAGRPDEKLFF.

This chain joins TRBV18 and TRBJ2-3, with no clear D. Trimming removed 2 bases from V and 1 base from J, with 7 bases in between. The CDR3 consists of 14 residues. Germline CDR1 reads KGHSH; CDR2 reads LQKENI. DNA for the CDR3: TGTGCCAGCTCACCATTCAGAGGCACAGATACGCAGTATTTT. The encoded protein is CASSPFRGTDTQYF.

This clone appeared a few times. V gene TRBV2 combines with J gene TRBJ1-1; the D gene is possibly TRBD1 (6 bases). The germline CDR1 and CDR2 sequences are SNHLY and FYNNEI. The V end was cut by 5 bases, the J end by 10 bases, with 14 bases between. CDR3 length: 12 amino acids. The CDR3 DNA reads as TGTGCCAGCAGTCCGACAGGCCTAGGAGCTTTCTTT. It translates to CASSPTGLGAFF.

The chain combines TRBV19 with TRBJ2-3; D uncertain. This CDR3 is built from 13 residues. Trimming pared 3 bases from V and 8 bases from J, leaving 12 bases between. Germline values: CDR1 LNHDA, CDR2 SQIVND (reference sequence). The CDR3 sequence is CASSIPATGTQYF. Written as DNA, the CDR3 is TGTGCCAGTAGTATCCCCGCGACTGGTACGCAGTATTTT. Supplemented by reference TRBV19 and TRBJ2-3, the full variable domain reads DGGITQSPKYLFRKEGQNVTLSCEQNLNHDAMYWYRQDPGQGLRLIYYSQIVNDFQKGDIAEGYSVSREKKESFPLTVTSAQKNPTAFYLCASSIPATGTQYFGPGTRLTVL.

The chain joins TRBV6-5 to TRBJ2-1; 7 positions match TRBD1. This CDR3 has 15 residues. Germline V gene sequence: CDR1 MNHEY, CDR2 SVGAGI. Trimming removed 5 bases from V and 0 bases from J; junction bases left unmatched: 4. DNA of the CDR3: TGTGCCAGCAGTAACAGGGGAAGCTCCTACAATGAGCAGTTCTTC. This sequence encodes CASSNRGSSYNEQFF.